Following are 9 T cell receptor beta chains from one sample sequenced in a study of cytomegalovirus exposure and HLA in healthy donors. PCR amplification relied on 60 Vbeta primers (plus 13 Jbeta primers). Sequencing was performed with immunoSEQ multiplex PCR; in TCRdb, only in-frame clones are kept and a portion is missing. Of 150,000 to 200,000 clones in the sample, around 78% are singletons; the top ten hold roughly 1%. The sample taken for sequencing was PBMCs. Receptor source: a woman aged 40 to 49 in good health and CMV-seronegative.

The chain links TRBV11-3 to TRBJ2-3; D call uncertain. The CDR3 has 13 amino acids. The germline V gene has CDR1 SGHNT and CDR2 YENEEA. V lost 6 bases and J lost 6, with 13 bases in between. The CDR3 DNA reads TGTGCCAGCAGAGGATCTATCAGGGATACGCAGTATTTT. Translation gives CASRGSIRDTQYF.

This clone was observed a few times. CDR3 sequence reads: CASSGGDNQPQHF. CDR3 nucleotide sequence: TGCGCCAGCAGCGGAGGGGACAATCAGCCCCAGCATTTT. The chain joins TRBV5-1 to TRBJ1-5; possible D gene TRBD1, 5 bases. This CDR3 is built from 13 residues. CDR1 is SGHRS and CDR2 is YFSETQ in the germline V gene. V lost 4 bases and J 3 bases, leaving 8 bases between the germline ends.

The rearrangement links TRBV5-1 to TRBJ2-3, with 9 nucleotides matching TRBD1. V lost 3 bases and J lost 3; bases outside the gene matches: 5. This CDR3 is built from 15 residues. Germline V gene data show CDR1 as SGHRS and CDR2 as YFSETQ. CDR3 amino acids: CASSSGQGLTDTQYF. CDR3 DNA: TGCGCCAGCAGCTCGGGACAGGGTTTAACAGATACGCAGTATTTT.

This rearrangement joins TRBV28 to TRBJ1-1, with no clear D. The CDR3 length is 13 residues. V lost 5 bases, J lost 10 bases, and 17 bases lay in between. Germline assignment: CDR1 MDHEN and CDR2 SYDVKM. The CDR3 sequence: CASSPLPRGGAFF. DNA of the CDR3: TGTGCCAGCAGTCCCCTCCCGCGAGGTGGAGCTTTCTTT.

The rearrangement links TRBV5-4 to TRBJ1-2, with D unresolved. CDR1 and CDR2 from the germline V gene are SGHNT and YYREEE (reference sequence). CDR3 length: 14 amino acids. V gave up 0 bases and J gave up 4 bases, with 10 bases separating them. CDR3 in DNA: TGTGCCAGCAGCTTGGACTCAAACTCCTATGGCTACACCTTC. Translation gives CASSLDSNSYGYTF.

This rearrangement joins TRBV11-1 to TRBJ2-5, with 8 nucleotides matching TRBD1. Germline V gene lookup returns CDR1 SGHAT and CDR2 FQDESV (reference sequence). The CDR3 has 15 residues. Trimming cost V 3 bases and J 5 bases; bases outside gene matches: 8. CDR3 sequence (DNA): TGTGCCAGCAGCTTTGGACAGGGAAGTATCGAGACCCAGTACTTC. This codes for CASSFGQGSIETQYF.

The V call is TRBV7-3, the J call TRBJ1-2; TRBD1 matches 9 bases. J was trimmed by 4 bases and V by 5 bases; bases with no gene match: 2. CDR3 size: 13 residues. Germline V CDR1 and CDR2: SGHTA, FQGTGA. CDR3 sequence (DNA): TGTGCCAGCAGCGGACAGGGGAGCTATGGCTACACCTTC. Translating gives CASSGQGSYGYTF. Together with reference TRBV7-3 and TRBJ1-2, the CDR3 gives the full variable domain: GAGVSQTPSNKVTEKGKYVELRCDPISGHTALYWYRQSLGQGPEFLIYFQGTGAADDSGLPNDRFFAVRPEGSVSTLKIQRTERGDSAVYLCASSGQGSYGYTFGSGTRLTVV.

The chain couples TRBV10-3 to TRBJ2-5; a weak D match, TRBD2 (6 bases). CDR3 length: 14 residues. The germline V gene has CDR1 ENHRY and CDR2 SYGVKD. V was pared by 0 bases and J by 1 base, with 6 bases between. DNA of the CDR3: TGTGCCATCAGTGAGTCGGGGGGCCAAGAGACCCAGTACTTC. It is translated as CAISESGGQETQYF.

The CDR3 here is CASSYDRGSGNTIYF. The CDR3 DNA is TGTGCCAGCAGTTACGACAGGGGCTCTGGAAACACCATATATTTT. This rearrangement joins TRBV13 to TRBJ1-3; 8 bases line up with TRBD1. The CDR3 sequence is 15 residues long. Looked up from germline, CDR1 is PRHDT and CDR2 is FYEKMQ (reference sequence). Unmatched junction bases numbered 4, after V lost 6 bases and J lost 0 bases. Full variable domain (missing parts from reference TRBV13 and TRBJ1-3): AAGVIQSPRHLIKEKRETATLKCYPIPRHDTVYWYQQGPGQDPQFLISFYEKMQSDKGSIPDRFSAQQFSDYHSELNMSSLELGDSALYFCASSYDRGSGNTIYFGEGSWLTVV.